This TCR beta chain was captured in a study of identical twins. Only healthy Caucasians were included as donors. Ten or more counts support this clonotype. Its antigen is unknown. Regarding the study as a whole: Memory repertoires showed no such pattern, whereas abundant cord blood beta clonotypes carried fewer insertions. Zero-insertion analyses could be partly confounded by invariant MAIT and iNKT cells. Out-of-frame alpha sequences common to twins exhibited a surplus of low generation probability.

TCRdb used MiXCR to reprocess the 5' RACE reads, holding one entry per CDR3 protein. The sample shows some 710,000 distinct CDR3 sequences, roughly 6.2% of them seen only once. The CDR3 length is 14 residues. Germline V gene data show CDR1 as SGHDT and CDR2 as YYEEEE. Trimming removed 5 bases at V and 5 bases at J, with 17 bases between. The TCR originated in a man between 18 and 35 years old in good health. The gene calls are TRBV5-6 and TRBJ2-7, with D maybe TRBD2 (5 bases). Sequencing was carried out using naive T cells sorted from blood. The CDR3 sequence is CASSRPGLRDEQYF. CDR3 in DNA: TGTGCCAGCAGTCGCCCGGGGTTGAGGGACGAGCAGTACTTC.